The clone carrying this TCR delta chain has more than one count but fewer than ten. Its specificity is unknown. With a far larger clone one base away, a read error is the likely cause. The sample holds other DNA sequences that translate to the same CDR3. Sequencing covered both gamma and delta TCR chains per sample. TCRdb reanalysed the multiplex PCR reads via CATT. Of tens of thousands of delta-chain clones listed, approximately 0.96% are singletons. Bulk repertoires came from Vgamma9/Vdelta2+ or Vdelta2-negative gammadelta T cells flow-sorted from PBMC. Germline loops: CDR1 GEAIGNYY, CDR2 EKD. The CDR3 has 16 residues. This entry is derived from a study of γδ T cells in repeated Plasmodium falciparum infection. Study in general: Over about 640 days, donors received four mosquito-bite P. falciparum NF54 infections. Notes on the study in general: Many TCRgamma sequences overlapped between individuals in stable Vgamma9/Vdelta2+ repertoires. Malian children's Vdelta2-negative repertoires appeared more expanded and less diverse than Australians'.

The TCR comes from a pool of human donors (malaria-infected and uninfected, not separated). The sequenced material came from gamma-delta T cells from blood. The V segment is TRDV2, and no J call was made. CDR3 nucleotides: TGTGCCTGTGACTCGCGTAACCCTAGGAGAACCGATAAACTCATCTTC. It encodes CACDSRNPRRTDKLIF.